A selection of T cell receptor beta chains follows, all from one sample in a study of shared clonotypes between healthy human individuals. Assay used: immunoSEQ multiplex PCR; TCRdb lists only in-frame clones, some missing. The data hold some 580,000 clones, with about 96% observed a single time. Sequencing was carried out using naive CD4+ T cells sorted from blood. These TCRs come from a woman in her twenties or thirties in good health. The CDR3 runs from the conserved cysteine through the conserved F or W. D genes are given only for firm matches. Size is stated for part of the rows, as once, few or many counts, or as a class when the clone is expanded.

V gene: TRBV11-2; J gene: TRBJ2-1; CDR3 length: 14; clone size: .; D gene: .; CDR3 protein: CASSPLSSYNEQFF
V gene: TRBV6-6; J gene: TRBJ1-2; CDR3 length: 14; clone size: few; D gene: .; CDR3 protein: CASSYSMGSDGYTF
V gene: TRBV27; J gene: TRBJ1-4; CDR3 length: 12; clone size: .; D gene: .; CDR3 protein: CASGTGYEKLFF
V gene: TRBV6-1; J gene: TRBJ2-1; CDR3 length: 16; clone size: .; D gene: TRBD2; CDR3 protein: CASSDRAGGRYNEQFF
V gene: TRBV5-4; J gene: TRBJ2-4; CDR3 length: 15; clone size: .; D gene: .; CDR3 protein: CASSISTGSGHIQYF
V gene: TRBV28; J gene: TRBJ2-5; CDR3 length: 13; clone size: .; D gene: TRBD1; CDR3 protein: CASRGQGLETQYF
V gene: TRBV28; J gene: TRBJ2-7; CDR3 length: 14; clone size: .; D gene: .; CDR3 protein: CASSLSDGTYEQYF
V gene: TRBV5-1; J gene: TRBJ1-5; CDR3 length: 13; clone size: .; D gene: .; CDR3 protein: CASSIKTGQPQHF
V gene: TRBV27; J gene: TRBJ1-6; CDR3 length: 16; clone size: .; D gene: .; CDR3 protein: CASSSFRLGKGSPLHF
V gene: TRBV5-4; J gene: TRBJ1-2; CDR3 length: 14; clone size: .; D gene: .; CDR3 protein: CASSPVDSNYGYTF
V gene: TRBV15; J gene: TRBJ2-7; CDR3 length: 17; clone size: .; D gene: .; CDR3 protein: CATSRDSNTLFAYEQYF
V gene: TRBV6-1; J gene: TRBJ2-3; CDR3 length: 14; clone size: .; D gene: .; CDR3 protein: CASNLGGSTDTQYF
V gene: TRBV5-5; J gene: TRBJ2-3; CDR3 length: 15; clone size: .; D gene: .; CDR3 protein: CASSLGLVVSYTQYF
V gene: TRBV29-1; J gene: TRBJ1-1; CDR3 length: 14; clone size: .; D gene: .; CDR3 protein: CSVVLGSLNTEAFF
V gene: TRBV28; J gene: TRBJ1-4; CDR3 length: 15; clone size: .; D gene: .; CDR3 protein: CASSSPGTGEEKLFF
V gene: TRBV27; J gene: TRBJ2-7; CDR3 length: 18; clone size: once; D gene: .; CDR3 protein: CASSLRRPYRDIGYEQYF
V gene: TRBV11-3; J gene: TRBJ2-7; CDR3 length: 13; clone size: .; D gene: TRBD1; CDR3 protein: CASSSGTGDEQYF
V gene: TRBV19; J gene: TRBJ1-4; CDR3 length: 15; clone size: .; D gene: .; CDR3 protein: CASTATPRTNEKLFF
V gene: TRBV29-1; J gene: TRBJ1-1; CDR3 length: 15; clone size: .; D gene: .; CDR3 protein: CSVETLGQGNTEAFF
V gene: TRBV11-2; J gene: TRBJ2-7; CDR3 length: 14; clone size: .; D gene: .; CDR3 protein: CASSLVGTPYEQYF
V gene: TRBV4-1; J gene: TRBJ1-1; CDR3 length: 14; clone size: .; D gene: .; CDR3 protein: CASSQDPGYTEAFF
V gene: TRBV10-3; J gene: TRBJ2-7; CDR3 length: 13; clone size: .; D gene: .; CDR3 protein: CATGVGASYEQYF
V gene: TRBV2; J gene: TRBJ2-5; CDR3 length: 14; clone size: .; D gene: .; CDR3 protein: CASSEILVQETQYF
V gene: TRBV7-3; J gene: TRBJ2-1; CDR3 length: 15; clone size: .; D gene: TRBD2; CDR3 protein: CASSLSGSSYNEQFF
V gene: TRBV11-2; J gene: TRBJ2-7; CDR3 length: 14; clone size: .; D gene: .; CDR3 protein: CASSLFGQPYEQYF
V gene: TRBV13; J gene: TRBJ1-3; CDR3 length: 15; clone size: .; D gene: .; CDR3 protein: CASSRQMLSGNTIYF
V gene: TRBV30; J gene: TRBJ2-5; CDR3 length: 14; clone size: .; D gene: .; CDR3 protein: CAWSVVGAAGIQYF
V gene: TRBV5-8; J gene: TRBJ2-7; CDR3 length: 11; clone size: .; D gene: .; CDR3 protein: CASSLGWHRYF
V gene: TRBV18; J gene: TRBJ2-7; CDR3 length: 16; clone size: .; D gene: .; CDR3 protein: CASSPRAGVSSYEQYF
V gene: TRBV2; J gene: TRBJ1-3; CDR3 length: 12; clone size: .; D gene: .; CDR3 protein: CASSEGRNTIYF
V gene: TRBV30; J gene: TRBJ2-1; CDR3 length: 14; clone size: once; D gene: TRBD2; CDR3 protein: CAWSGLAAYNEQFF
V gene: TRBV19; J gene: TRBJ2-6; CDR3 length: 15; clone size: .; D gene: .; CDR3 protein: CASKTAHSGANVLTF
V gene: TRBV5-1; J gene: TRBJ2-1; CDR3 length: 14; clone size: once; D gene: TRBD1; CDR3 protein: CASSLAQTGGRQFF
V gene: TRBV7-6; J gene: TRBJ2-7; CDR3 length: 15; clone size: .; D gene: .; CDR3 protein: CASSLVAGTHSEQYF
V gene: TRBV6-1; J gene: TRBJ2-1; CDR3 length: 12; clone size: .; D gene: .; CDR3 protein: CASSISGNEQFF
V gene: TRBV7-9; J gene: TRBJ2-3; CDR3 length: 13; clone size: .; D gene: .; CDR3 protein: CASSDTSTDTQYF
V gene: TRBV15; J gene: .; CDR3 length: 16; clone size: .; D gene: .; CDR3 protein: CATSAYLEQVYYEQYF
V gene: TRBV15; J gene: TRBJ1-2; CDR3 length: 15; clone size: .; D gene: TRBD1; CDR3 protein: CATSRGQGLNYGYTF
V gene: TRBV6-5; J gene: TRBJ2-3; CDR3 length: 14; clone size: .; D gene: TRBD1; CDR3 protein: CASAQGDSTDTQYF
V gene: TRBV28; J gene: TRBJ1-5; CDR3 length: 15; clone size: .; D gene: .; CDR3 protein: CASSPRVGKHQPQHF
V gene: TRBV27; J gene: TRBJ1-5; CDR3 length: 10; clone size: .; D gene: .; CDR3 protein: CASTKTPDPF
V gene: TRBV5-1; J gene: TRBJ1-1; CDR3 length: 15; clone size: .; D gene: TRBD1; CDR3 protein: CASSRTGDTNTEAFF
V gene: TRBV15; J gene: TRBJ2-5; CDR3 length: 12; clone size: .; D gene: .; CDR3 protein: CATSSRAETQYF
V gene: TRBV7-9; J gene: TRBJ2-7; CDR3 length: 14; clone size: .; D gene: TRBD1; CDR3 protein: CASSPWDRGNEQYF
V gene: TRBV7-6; J gene: TRBJ2-7; CDR3 length: 14; clone size: .; D gene: .; CDR3 protein: CASSPRQTLRQQYF
V gene: TRBV2; J gene: TRBJ2-1; CDR3 length: 16; clone size: .; D gene: .; CDR3 protein: CASNVVQGRPYNEQFF
V gene: TRBV6-6; J gene: TRBJ1-1; CDR3 length: 11; clone size: .; D gene: .; CDR3 protein: CASGVNTEAFF
V gene: TRBV5-1; J gene: TRBJ1-1; CDR3 length: 13; clone size: .; D gene: .; CDR3 protein: CASRVVLNTEAFF
V gene: TRBV6-1; J gene: TRBJ2-3; CDR3 length: 15; clone size: .; D gene: TRBD1; CDR3 protein: CASREDRVRADTQYF
V gene: TRBV20-1; J gene: TRBJ2-7; CDR3 length: 9; clone size: .; D gene: .; CDR3 protein: CSASPGQYF
V gene: TRBV5-1; J gene: TRBJ2-2; CDR3 length: 13; clone size: once; D gene: .; CDR3 protein: CASSLGGTGELFF